The next 25 T cell receptor beta chains were all read from a single sample in a study of technical replicates of blood from several donors. The repertoire was sequenced with immunoSEQ multiplex PCR; TCRdb's copy has only in-frame clones and lacks some. The table has about 93,000 clones, about 96% seen once; the top ten hold over 0.25%. The material sequenced was T cells isolated from PBMCs. Receptors were obtained from a human donor in good health.

This chain connects TRBV11-2 to TRBJ1-3; tentatively, D is TRBD1 (6 bases). Trimming removed 4 bases at V and 2 bases at J, with 9 bases between. Germline V gene lookup returns CDR1 SGHAT and CDR2 FQNNGV. The CDR3 is 14 residues long. The CDR3 DNA is TGTGCCAGCAGCTCAACAGGGACTGGAAACACCATATATTTT. Translation: CASSSTGTGNTIYF.

J is TRBJ1-6 and V is TRBV7-9; 7 bases are shared with TRBD1. The CDR3 runs 13 residues. The V gene end was trimmed by 5 bases and the J gene end by 8 bases; junction bases not matched to a gene: 3. Germline V gene sequence: CDR1 SEHNR, CDR2 FQNEAQ (reference sequence). The DNA for the CDR3 is TGTGCCAGCAGCGCTACAGGGGATTCACCCCTCCACTTT. Protein sequence: CASSATGDSPLHF.

The J gene is TRBJ2-7, the V gene TRBV11-3; 11 bases are a match to TRBD2. The CDR3 contains 16 residues. Per the germline V gene, CDR1 is SGHNT and CDR2 is YENEEA. After removal of 3 bases from V and 3 bases from J, the junction contained 7 bases not matched to a gene. The CDR3 reads CASSLGLAGGNYEQYF. CDR3 nucleotides: TGTGCCAGCAGCTTGGGGCTAGCGGGAGGTAACTACGAGCAGTACTTC.

This chain's CDR3 is CASSHTGTDYGYTF. In DNA, the CDR3 is TGTGCCAGCAGCCATACGGGGACAGACTATGGCTACACCTTC. The rearrangement uses TRBV14 and TRBJ1-2, with 7 bases identical to TRBD1. The CDR3 sequence is 14 residues long. V lost 3 bases to trimming and J lost 3 bases; unmatched junction nucleotides: 4. Germline V gene data show CDR1 as SGHDN and CDR2 as FVKESK.

In this sample, this clone turned up once. The chain uses TRBV7-9 and TRBJ2-1; possibly TRBD2 for D (6 bases). Per the germline V gene, CDR1 is SEHNR and CDR2 is FQNEAQ (reference sequence). The CDR3 sequence is 15 residues long. Trimming removed 5 bases at V and 1 base at J, with 12 bases between. Here the CDR3 reads CASSIGRGSYNEQFF. In nucleotides, the CDR3 is TGTGCCAGCAGCATAGGCCGGGGGTCCTACAATGAGCAGTTCTTC.

The chain couples TRBV11-3 to TRBJ1-1, with D uncertain. Germline lookup yields CDR1 SGHNT and CDR2 YENEEA. CDR3 length equals 12 residues. V dropped 3 bases and J dropped 1 base, with 3 bases sitting between them. The CDR3 is CASSFKNTEAFF. DNA of the CDR3: TGTGCCAGCAGCTTCAAGAACACTGAAGCTTTCTTT.

The rearrangement uses TRBV4-1 and TRBJ2-2, with 10 positions matching TRBD2. Germline values: CDR1 MGHRA, CDR2 YSYEKL. With 6 bases clipped from V and 4 bases from J, the junction kept 2 bases outside the gene matches. The CDR3 has 14 amino acids. The CDR3 DNA follows: TGCGCCAGCAGACGACTAGCGGGCACCGGGGAGCTGTTTTTT. It translates to CASRRLAGTGELFF.

The J gene is TRBJ1-2, the V gene TRBV6-5; 7 bases align to TRBD1. Trimming cost V 0 bases and J 4 bases; bases outside gene matches: 5. This CDR3 is built from 15 residues. Germline assignment: CDR1 MNHEY and CDR2 SVGAGI. In DNA, the CDR3 is TGTGCCAGCAGTTACTCGACAGGGTCCGGCTATGGCTACACCTTC. Protein product: CASSYSTGSGYGYTF.

The sample holds one count of this clone. The chain combines TRBV27 with TRBJ1-3; D gene uncertain. V lost 5 bases and J lost 7, with 12 bases in between. There are 13 residues in the CDR3. The V gene's germline CDR1 is MNHEY and CDR2 SMNVEV (reference sequence). The CDR3 loop reads CASSTPSGNTIYF. As DNA, the CDR3 is TGTGCCAGCAGTACTCCCTCGGGGAACACCATATATTTT.

The chain carries TRBV2 and TRBJ2-6, with TRBD1 identical over 10 bases. CDR1 and CDR2 from the germline V gene are SNHLY and FYNNEI. The CDR3 covers 15 residues. With V trimmed by 4 bases and J by 6 bases, 3 bases remained unmatched. CDR3 sequence reads: CASSGDRGQANVLTF. The CDR3, as DNA: TGTGCCAGCAGTGGGGACAGGGGTCAGGCCAACGTCCTGACTTTC.

V and J are TRBV15 and TRBJ1-1; maybe TRBD1 (5 bases). Trimming pared 3 bases from V and 4 bases from J, leaving 9 bases between. This CDR3 region has 13 residues. In germline, CDR1 is LNHNV, CDR2 YYDKDF (reference sequence). The chain's CDR3 is CATSSPGGTEAFF. As DNA, the CDR3 is TGTGCCACCAGCAGTCCCGGGGGCACTGAAGCTTTCTTT.

The chain uses TRBV14 and TRBJ2-7, with 9 positions matching TRBD1. From germline, CDR1 is SGHDN and CDR2 FVKESK. V shed 0 bases and J 0 bases; nucleotides not matched to a gene: 6. The CDR3 extends over 17 amino acids. The CDR3 bases are TGTGCCAGCAGCCAAGACCCCCGACAGGGGGGCTCCTACGAGCAGTACTTC. Encoded protein: CASSQDPRQGGSYEQYF.

The gene calls are TRBV6-5 and TRBJ2-1; maybe TRBD1 (6 bases). This CDR3 region has 15 residues. CDR1 is MNHEY and CDR2 is SVGAGI in the germline V gene. Deletions cut 4 bases from V and 6 bases from J, with 16 bases between. CDR3 in DNA: TGTGCCAGCAGTTTATGGACACCCAGGGGCAATGAGCAGTTCTTC. Its translation: CASSLWTPRGNEQFF.

V is TRBV5-8 and J is TRBJ1-1, with 10 bases that match TRBD1. CDR3 length equals 14 residues. Germline-derived CDR1 and CDR2 are SGHTS and YDEGEE. With 4 bases clipped from V and 4 bases from J, the junction kept 4 bases outside the gene matches. The CDR3 region has the DNA TGTGCCAGCAGCGTGGGACAGGGGCGCACTGAAGCTTTCTTT. This sequence encodes CASSVGQGRTEAFF.

This clone was observed once. V is TRBV28 and J is TRBJ2-3; 9 nucleotides match TRBD1. CDR1 and CDR2 (germline): MDHEN, SYDVKM. There are 15 residues in the CDR3. The V segment lost 4 bases and the J segment 5 bases; nucleotides outside the gene matches: 7. CDR3: CASSYGQGLIDTQYF. CDR3 DNA: TGTGCCAGCAGTTACGGACAGGGGCTAATAGATACGCAGTATTTT. The full variable domain, completed using reference TRBV28 and TRBJ2-3, is DVKVTQSSRYLVKRTGEKVFLECVQDMDHENMFWYRQDPGLGLRLIYFSYDVKMKEKGDIPEGYSVSREKKERFSLILESASTNQTSMYLCASSYGQGLIDTQYFGPGTRLTVL.

V gene TRBV4-1 combines with J gene TRBJ1-1; TRBD1 is a possible D gene (5 bases). The CDR3 covers 14 residues. Germline CDR1 is MGHRA and CDR2 is YSYEKL. V lost 4 bases to trimming and J lost 3 bases, with 12 bases between them. CDR3 DNA sequence: TGCGCCAGCAGCCTGGGGGGGGGACACACTGAAGCTTTCTTT. Protein product: CASSLGGGHTEAFF.

The V and J genes are TRBV6-5 and TRBJ2-5; 11 bases align to TRBD2. The V and J ends lost 2 bases and 2 bases, in that order; junction bases with no gene match: 4. Looked up from germline, CDR1 is MNHEY and CDR2 is SVGAGI. This CDR3 is built from 16 residues. As DNA, the CDR3 is TGTGCCAGCAGTTACGCGGGACTAGCGGAACAAGAGACCCAGTACTTC. Its protein is CASSYAGLAEQETQYF.

The chain uses TRBV7-9 and TRBJ2-7; D perhaps matches TRBD2 (5 bases). Germline assignment: CDR1 SEHNR and CDR2 FQNEAQ (reference sequence). The CDR3 has 12 residues. V was clipped by 5 bases and J by 5 bases, with 10 bases between them. The CDR3 nucleotides are TGTGCCAGCAGCGAGCGGCAGAACGAGCAGTACTTC. This translates into CASSERQNEQYF.

The chain carries TRBV5-1 and TRBJ2-5, with 7 bases matching TRBD1. The CDR3 extends over 16 amino acids. J lost 2 bases, V lost 0 bases, and 7 bases had no gene match. CDR1 and CDR2 (germline): SGHRS, YFSETQ. The CDR3 here is CASSLAVGQIQETQYF. The DNA of the CDR3 is TGCGCCAGCAGCTTGGCAGTGGGACAGATACAAGAGACCCAGTACTTC.

The chain joins TRBV9 to TRBJ2-7; 7 bases line up with TRBD2. The germline gives CDR1 SGDLS, CDR2 YYNGEE. After removal of 0 bases from V and 4 bases from J, the junction contained 7 bases not matched to a gene. This CDR3 comprises 15 residues. CDR3 nucleotide sequence: TGTGCCAGCAGCGTAGGCGGACTAGTAGGGTACGAGCAGTACTTC. Protein: CASSVGGLVGYEQYF.

The rearrangement uses TRBV4-1 and TRBJ2-1; D might be TRBD1 (6 bases). This CDR3 is 14 amino acids long. From germline, CDR1 is MGHRA and CDR2 YSYEKL. Trimming removed 1 base at V and 3 bases at J, with 7 bases between. The CDR3 reads CASSQGDNYNEQFF. The CDR3 DNA is TGCGCCAGCAGCCAAGGGGACAACTACAATGAGCAGTTCTTC.

This chain joins TRBV10-3 and TRBJ1-3, with 7 bases that match TRBD1. The length of the CDR3 is 16 residues. Germline V lookup: CDR1 ENHRY, CDR2 SYGVKD. The V gene end was trimmed by 0 bases and the J gene end by 4 bases; junction bases not matched to a gene: 6. CDR3 coding DNA: TGTGCCATCAGTGAGTCGAAGACAGGGCAAGGAAACACCATATATTTT. Protein: CAISESKTGQGNTIYF.

The sample holds one count of this clone. The V gene is TRBV5-4, the J gene TRBJ2-3; 10 bases are a match to TRBD1. Germline V gene lookup returns CDR1 SGHNT and CDR2 YYREEE (reference sequence). This CDR3 spans 16 amino acids. V lost 5 bases to trimming and J lost 1 base; unmatched junction nucleotides: 7. The CDR3 sequence: CASRQTGTGGTDTQYF. In nucleotides, the CDR3 is TGTGCCAGCAGGCAGACCGGGACAGGGGGCACAGATACGCAGTATTTT. Supplemented by reference TRBV5-4 and TRBJ2-3, the full variable domain reads ETGVTQSPTHLIKTRGQQVTLRCSSQSGHNTVSWYQQALGQGPQFIFQYYREEENGRGNFPPRFSGLQFPNYSSELNVNALELDDSALYLCASRQTGTGGTDTQYFGPGTRLTVL.

The V and J genes are TRBV28 and TRBJ2-1; TRBD2 matches 7 bases. Trimming at V came to 6 bases and at J to 5 bases, leaving 10 bases not matched to a gene. Germline V gene data show CDR1 as MDHEN and CDR2 as SYDVKM. There are 15 residues in the CDR3. In DNA, the CDR3 is TGTGCCAGCAGGGCTACCGGGACTAAAAACAATGAGCAGTTCTTC. Translation: CASRATGTKNNEQFF.

The V call is TRBV19, the J call TRBJ2-3; weak D call: TRBD1 (5 bases). Trimming removed 5 bases at V and 5 bases at J, with 11 bases between. The CDR3 extends over 13 amino acids. CDR1 is LNHDA, CDR2 SQIVND, per germline (reference sequence). CDR3 protein: CASSGRAKDTQYF. DNA for the CDR3: TGTGCCAGTAGTGGCAGGGCGAAAGATACGCAGTATTTT.